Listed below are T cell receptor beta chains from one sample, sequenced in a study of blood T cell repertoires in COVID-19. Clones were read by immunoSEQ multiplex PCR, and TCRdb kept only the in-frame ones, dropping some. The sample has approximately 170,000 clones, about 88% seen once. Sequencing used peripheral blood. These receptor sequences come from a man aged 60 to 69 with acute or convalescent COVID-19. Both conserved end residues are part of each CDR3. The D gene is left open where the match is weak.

TGTGCCAGCTACAGCGGAACGCAGTATTTT | CASYSGTQYF | TRBV2 | . | TRBJ2-3
TGCAGCGTTGAAAGGGGGGGTCGTACTGAAGCTTTCTTT | CSVERGGRTEAFF | TRBV29-1 | . | TRBJ1-1
TGTGCCAGCAGTTGGGACCGGGACAGGGGATCCTACGAGCAGTACTTC | CASSWDRDRGSYEQYF | TRBV6-5 | TRBD1 | TRBJ2-7
TGTGCCAGCAGCTTAGTAACTAGCGGGATAGGGGAGACCCAGTACTTC | CASSLVTSGIGETQYF | TRBV7-2 | TRBD2 | TRBJ2-5
TGTGCCAGCAGCGGCCGTAACAGGGGCCTTTGGGAAGATACGCAGTATTTT | CASSGRNRGLWEDTQYF | TRBV5-8 | TRBD1 | TRBJ2-3
TGTGCCAGCAGTGGCGGGAGATATTACAATGAGCAGTTCTTC | CASSGGRYYNEQFF | TRBV27 | TRBD2 | TRBJ2-1
TGCAGCGTTGCCGGGGGGAAGGGCGGAACCGGGGAGCTGTTTTTT | CSVAGGKGGTGELFF | TRBV29-1 | TRBD2 | TRBJ2-2
TGTGCCAGCAGCAACAGACCGGGACAGGGGATCAATGAGCAGTTCTTC | CASSNRPGQGINEQFF | TRBV7-6 | TRBD1 | TRBJ2-1
TGTGCCAGCAGTGCGGAGGCCAGCAATCAGCCCCAGCATTTT | CASSAEASNQPQHF | TRBV2 | . | TRBJ1-5
TGTGCCAGCACCCCCGGACAGGGGTTGGGTGAAAAACTGTTTTTT | CASTPGQGLGEKLFF | TRBV2 | TRBD1 | TRBJ1-4
TGTGCCTGCATAGGACAGTTCTATGGCTACACCTTC | CACIGQFYGYTF | TRBV30 | . | TRBJ1-2
TGTGCCAGCAGCCCGAGGGGACAGTTGAACACTGAAGCTTTCTTT | CASSPRGQLNTEAFF | TRBV11-3 | TRBD1 | TRBJ1-1